This TCR beta chain was observed in a study of early T cells in non-severe SARS-CoV-2 infection. The CDR3 is 13 residues long. From germline, CDR1 is SGHTA and CDR2 FQGTGA. The V end was cut by 2 bases, the J end by 10 bases, with 12 bases between. Using its own MiXCR run on the 5' RACE reads, TCRdb lists one record per CDR3 protein. In the table there are fewer than 110,000 distinct CDR3 sequences, around 10% of which are singletons. This clonotype was sampled from an adult who was a healthcare worker with PCR-confirmed SARS-CoV-2 infection or an uninfected control (not recorded which). What was sequenced was whole blood. The chain links TRBV7-3 to TRBJ2-1; TRBD2 might be the D (5 bases). In DNA, the CDR3 is TGTGCCAGCAGCTTATTGTTTGCGGGCGAGCAGTTCTTC. This translates into CASSLLFAGEQFF.